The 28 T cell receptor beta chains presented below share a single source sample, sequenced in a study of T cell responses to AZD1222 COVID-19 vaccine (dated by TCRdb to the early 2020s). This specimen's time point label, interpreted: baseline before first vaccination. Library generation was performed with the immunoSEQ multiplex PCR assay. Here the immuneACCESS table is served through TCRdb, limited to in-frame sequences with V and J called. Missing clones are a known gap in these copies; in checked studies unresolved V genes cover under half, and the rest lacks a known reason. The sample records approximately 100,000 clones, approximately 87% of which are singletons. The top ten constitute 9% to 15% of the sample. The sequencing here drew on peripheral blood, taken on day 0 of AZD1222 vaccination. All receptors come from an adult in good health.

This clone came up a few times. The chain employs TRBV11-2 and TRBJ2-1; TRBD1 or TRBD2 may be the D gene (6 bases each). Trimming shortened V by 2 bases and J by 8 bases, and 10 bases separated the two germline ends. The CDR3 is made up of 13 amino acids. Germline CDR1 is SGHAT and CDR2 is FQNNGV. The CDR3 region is CASSLYRDYEQFF. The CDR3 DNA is TGTGCCAGCAGCTTATACAGGGACTATGAGCAGTTCTTC.

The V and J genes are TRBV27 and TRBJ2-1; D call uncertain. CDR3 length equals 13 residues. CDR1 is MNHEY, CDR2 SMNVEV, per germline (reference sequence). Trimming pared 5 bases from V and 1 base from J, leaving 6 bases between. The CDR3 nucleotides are TGTGCCAGCAGTCCTAAATCCTACAATGAGCAGTTCTTC. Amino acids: CASSPKSYNEQFF.

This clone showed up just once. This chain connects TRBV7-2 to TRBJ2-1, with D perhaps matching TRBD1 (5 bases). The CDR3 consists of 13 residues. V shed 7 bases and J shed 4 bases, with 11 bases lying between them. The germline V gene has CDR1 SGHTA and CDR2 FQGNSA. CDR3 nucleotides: TGTGCCAGCACAGGGTTTGTGTACAATGAGCAGTTCTTC. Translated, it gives CASTGFVYNEQFF. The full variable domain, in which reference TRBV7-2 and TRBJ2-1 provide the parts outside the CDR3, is GAGVSQSPSNKVTEKGKDVELRCDPISGHTALYWYRQSLGQGLEFLIYFQGNSAPDKSGLPSDRFSAERTGGSVSTLTIQRTQQEDSAVYLCASTGFVYNEQFFGPGTRLTVL.

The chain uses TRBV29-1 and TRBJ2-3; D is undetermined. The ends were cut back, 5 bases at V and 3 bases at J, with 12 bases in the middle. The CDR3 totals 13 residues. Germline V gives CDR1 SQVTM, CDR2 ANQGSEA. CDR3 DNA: TGCAGCGTTCGCCGGCCCCTGACAGATACGCAGTATTTT. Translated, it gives CSVRRPLTDTQYF.

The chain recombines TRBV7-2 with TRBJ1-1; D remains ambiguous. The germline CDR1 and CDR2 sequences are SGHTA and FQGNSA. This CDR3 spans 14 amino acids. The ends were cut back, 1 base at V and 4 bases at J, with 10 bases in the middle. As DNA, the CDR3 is TGTGCCAGCAGCTTAGACTGGGGAAGCACTGAAGCTTTCTTT. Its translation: CASSLDWGSTEAFF. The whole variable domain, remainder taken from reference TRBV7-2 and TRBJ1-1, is GAGVSQSPSNKVTEKGKDVELRCDPISGHTALYWYRQSLGQGLEFLIYFQGNSAPDKSGLPSDRFSAERTGGSVSTLTIQRTQQEDSAVYLCASSLDWGSTEAFFGQGTRLTVV.

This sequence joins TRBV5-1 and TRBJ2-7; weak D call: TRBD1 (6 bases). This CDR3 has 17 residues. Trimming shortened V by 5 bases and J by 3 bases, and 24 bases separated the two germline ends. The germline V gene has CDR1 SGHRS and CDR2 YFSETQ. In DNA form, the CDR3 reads TGCGCCAGCAGTTTTAAGGACTCCGGGACACGAGACTACGAGCAGTACTTC. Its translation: CASSFKDSGTRDYEQYF.

Written as DNA, the CDR3 is TGTGCCACCACGGAACCGACCGGCGACAGGGTGCGGGACGAGCAGTACTTC. Protein product: CATTEPTGDRVRDEQYF. J is TRBJ2-7 and V is TRBV24-1, with TRBD1 identical over 7 bases. V was clipped by 8 bases and J by 5 bases; unmatched bases: 20. CDR3 size: 17 residues. The germline V gene has CDR1 KGHDR and CDR2 SFDVKD.

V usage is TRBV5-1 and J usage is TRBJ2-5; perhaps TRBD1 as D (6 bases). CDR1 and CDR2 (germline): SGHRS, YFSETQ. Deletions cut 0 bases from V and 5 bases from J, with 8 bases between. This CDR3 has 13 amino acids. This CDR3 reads CASSLGGLETQYF. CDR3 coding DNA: TGCGCCAGCAGCTTGGGGGGGCTGGAGACCCAGTACTTC.

CDR3 DNA: TGTGCCAGCAGGACCTGGACAGGGCCAGTGGTCGAGCAGTACTTC. Encoded protein: CASRTWTGPVVEQYF. This rearrangement joins TRBV27 to TRBJ2-7; 8 nucleotides align to TRBD1. The CDR3 totals 15 residues. Germline CDR1 reads MNHEY; CDR2 reads SMNVEV (reference sequence). After removal of 6 bases from V and 6 bases from J, the junction contained 13 bases not matched to a gene.

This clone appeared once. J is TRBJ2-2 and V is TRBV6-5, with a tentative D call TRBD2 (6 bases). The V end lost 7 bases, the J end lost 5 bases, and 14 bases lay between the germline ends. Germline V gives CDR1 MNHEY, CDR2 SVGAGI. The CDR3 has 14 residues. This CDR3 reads CASTTRAGTGELFF. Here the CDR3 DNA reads TGTGCCAGCACCACCCGGGCGGGGACCGGGGAGCTGTTTTTT.

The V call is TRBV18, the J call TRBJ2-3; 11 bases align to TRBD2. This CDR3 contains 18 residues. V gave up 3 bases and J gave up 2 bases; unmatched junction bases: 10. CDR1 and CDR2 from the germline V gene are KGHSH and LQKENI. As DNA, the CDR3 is TGTGCCAGCTCACCTCTAGCCCCTAGCGGGAGGCCCACAGATACGCAGTATTTT. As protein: CASSPLAPSGRPTDTQYF.

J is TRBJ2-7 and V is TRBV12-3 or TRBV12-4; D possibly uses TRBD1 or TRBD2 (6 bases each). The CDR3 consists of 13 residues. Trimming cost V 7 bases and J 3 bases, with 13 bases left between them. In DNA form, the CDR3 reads TGTGCCAGCAATCGCGGGACAAGCTACGAGCAGTACTTC. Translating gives CASNRGTSYEQYF.

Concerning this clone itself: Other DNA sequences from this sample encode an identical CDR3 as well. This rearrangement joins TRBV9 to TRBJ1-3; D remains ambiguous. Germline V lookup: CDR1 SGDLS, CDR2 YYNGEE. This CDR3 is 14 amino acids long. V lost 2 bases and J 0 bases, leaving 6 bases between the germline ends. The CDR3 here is CASSVGSSGNTIYF. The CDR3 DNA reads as TGTGCCAGCAGCGTGGGTAGCTCTGGAAACACCATATATTTT.

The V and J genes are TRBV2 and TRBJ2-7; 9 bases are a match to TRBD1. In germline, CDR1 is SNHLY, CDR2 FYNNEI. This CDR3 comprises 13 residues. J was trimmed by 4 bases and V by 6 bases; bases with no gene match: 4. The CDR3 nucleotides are TGTGCCAGCAGAAGGACAGGGGAATACGAGCAGTACTTC. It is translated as CASRRTGEYEQYF.

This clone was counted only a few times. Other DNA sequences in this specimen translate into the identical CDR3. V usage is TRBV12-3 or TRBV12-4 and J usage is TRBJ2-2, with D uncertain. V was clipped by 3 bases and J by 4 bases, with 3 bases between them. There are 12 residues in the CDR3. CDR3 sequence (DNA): TGTGCCAGCAGTTTGGGCACCGGGGAGCTGTTTTTT. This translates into CASSLGTGELFF.

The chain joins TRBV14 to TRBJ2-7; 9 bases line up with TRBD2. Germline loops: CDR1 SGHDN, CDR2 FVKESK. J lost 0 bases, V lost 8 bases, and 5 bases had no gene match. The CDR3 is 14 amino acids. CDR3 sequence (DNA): TGTGCCAGCCCTAGCGGGGTGAGCTCCTACGAGCAGTACTTC. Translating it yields CASPSGVSSYEQYF.

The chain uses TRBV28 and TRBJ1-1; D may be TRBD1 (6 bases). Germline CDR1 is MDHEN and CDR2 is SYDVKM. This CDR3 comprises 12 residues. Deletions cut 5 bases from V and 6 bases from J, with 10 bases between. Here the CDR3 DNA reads TGTGCCAGCAGTCACAGGGTCCCTGAAGCTTTCTTT. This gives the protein CASSHRVPEAFF.

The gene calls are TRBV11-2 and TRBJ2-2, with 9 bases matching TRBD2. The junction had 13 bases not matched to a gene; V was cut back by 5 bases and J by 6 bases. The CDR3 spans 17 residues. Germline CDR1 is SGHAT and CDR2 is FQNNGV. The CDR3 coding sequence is TGTGCCAGCAGCGAGTCCCCTCTAGCGGGATACCCCGGGGAGCTGTTTTTT. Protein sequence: CASSESPLAGYPGELFF.

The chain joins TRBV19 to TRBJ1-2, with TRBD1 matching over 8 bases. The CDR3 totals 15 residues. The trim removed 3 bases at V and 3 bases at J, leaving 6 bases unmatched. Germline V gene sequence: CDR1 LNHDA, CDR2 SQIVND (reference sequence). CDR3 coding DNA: TGTGCCAGTAGTATTACTGTGACAGGGGACTATGGCTACACCTTC. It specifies CASSITVTGDYGYTF. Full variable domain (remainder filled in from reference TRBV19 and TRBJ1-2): DGGITQSPKYLFRKEGQNVTLSCEQNLNHDAMYWYRQDPGQGLRLIYYSQIVNDFQKGDIAEGYSVSREKKESFPLTVTSAQKNPTAFYLCASSITVTGDYGYTFGSGTRLTVV.

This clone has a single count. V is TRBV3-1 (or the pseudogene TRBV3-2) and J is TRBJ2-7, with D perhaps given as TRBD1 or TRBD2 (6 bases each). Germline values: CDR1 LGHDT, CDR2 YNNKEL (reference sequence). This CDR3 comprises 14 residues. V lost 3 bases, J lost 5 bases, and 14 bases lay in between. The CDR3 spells CASSHLGGGNEQYF. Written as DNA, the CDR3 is TGTGCCAGCAGCCATCTCGGAGGGGGAAACGAGCAGTACTTC.

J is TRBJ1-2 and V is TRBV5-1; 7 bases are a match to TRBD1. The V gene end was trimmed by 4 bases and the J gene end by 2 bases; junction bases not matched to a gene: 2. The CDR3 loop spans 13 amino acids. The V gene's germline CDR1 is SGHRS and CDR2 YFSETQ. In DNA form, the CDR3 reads TGCGCCAGCAGCCCGGGACAGAACTATGGCTACACCTTC. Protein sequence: CASSPGQNYGYTF.

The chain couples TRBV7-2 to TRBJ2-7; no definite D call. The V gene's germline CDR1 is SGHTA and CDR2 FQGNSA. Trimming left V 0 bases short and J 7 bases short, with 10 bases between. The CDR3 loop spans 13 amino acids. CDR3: CASSLATGLEQYF. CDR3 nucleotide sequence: TGTGCCAGCAGCTTAGCGACCGGGTTAGAGCAGTACTTC.

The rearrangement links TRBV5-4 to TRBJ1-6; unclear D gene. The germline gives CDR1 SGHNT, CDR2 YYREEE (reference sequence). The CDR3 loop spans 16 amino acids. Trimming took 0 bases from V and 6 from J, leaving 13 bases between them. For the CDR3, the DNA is TGTGCCAGCAGCTTGGCCACGGCGTCGATTAATTCACCCCTCCACTTT. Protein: CASSLATASINSPLHF. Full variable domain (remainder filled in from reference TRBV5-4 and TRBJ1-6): ETGVTQSPTHLIKTRGQQVTLRCSSQSGHNTVSWYQQALGQGPQFIFQYYREEENGRGNFPPRFSGLQFPNYSSELNVNALELDDSALYLCASSLATASINSPLHFGNGTRLTVT.

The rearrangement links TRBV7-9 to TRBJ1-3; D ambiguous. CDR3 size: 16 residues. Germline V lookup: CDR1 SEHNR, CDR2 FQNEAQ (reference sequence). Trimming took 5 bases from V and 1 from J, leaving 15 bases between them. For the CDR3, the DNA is TGTGCCAGCAGCCCCCTGGTCAGCACATCTGGAAACACCATATATTTT. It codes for CASSPLVSTSGNTIYF.

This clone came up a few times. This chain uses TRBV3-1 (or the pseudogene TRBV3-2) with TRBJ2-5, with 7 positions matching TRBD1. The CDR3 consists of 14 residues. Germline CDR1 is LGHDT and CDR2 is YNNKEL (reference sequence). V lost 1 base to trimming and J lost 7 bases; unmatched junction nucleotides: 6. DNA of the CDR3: TGTGCCAGCAGCCAAGCGGGCCCAGGGGGGACCCAGTACTTC. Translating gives CASSQAGPGGTQYF.

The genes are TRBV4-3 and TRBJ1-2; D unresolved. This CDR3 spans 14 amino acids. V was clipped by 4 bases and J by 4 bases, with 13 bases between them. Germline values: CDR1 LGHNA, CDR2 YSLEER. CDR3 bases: TGCGCCAGCAGCCCCAGCCGCCTCTTCTATGGCTACACCTTC. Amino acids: CASSPSRLFYGYTF.

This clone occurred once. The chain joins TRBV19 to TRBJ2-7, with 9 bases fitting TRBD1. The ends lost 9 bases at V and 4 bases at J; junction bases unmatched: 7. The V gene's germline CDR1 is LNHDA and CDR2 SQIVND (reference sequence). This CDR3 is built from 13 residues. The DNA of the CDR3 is TGTGCCAGCCTAGGGGGGACAGGGTACGAGCAGTACTTC. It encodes CASLGGTGYEQYF.

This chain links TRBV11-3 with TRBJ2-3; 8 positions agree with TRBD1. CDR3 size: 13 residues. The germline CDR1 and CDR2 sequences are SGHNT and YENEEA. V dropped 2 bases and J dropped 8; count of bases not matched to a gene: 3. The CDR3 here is CASSLKTGGTQYF. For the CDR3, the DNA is TGTGCCAGCAGCTTAAAAACAGGGGGTACGCAGTATTTT.